Presented here are 30 T cell receptor beta chains from one specimen sequenced in a study of blood T cell repertoires in COVID-19. Clones were read by immunoSEQ multiplex PCR, and TCRdb kept only the in-frame ones, dropping some. Of approximately 78,000 clones in the sample, over 65% are singletons; the top ten hold 18%. The source material was peripheral blood. Receptor source: a woman aged 80 or over with acute or convalescent COVID-19.

V gene TRBV30 combines with J gene TRBJ1-1; D not certain. The CDR3 is 11 residues long. Germline V gene sequence: CDR1 GTSNPN, CDR2 SVGIG (reference sequence). The chain's CDR3 is CARREGVEAFF. The CDR3 region has the DNA TGTGCTCGAAGAGAGGGAGTTGAAGCTTTCTTT.

This clone was counted a single time. The same CDR3 also results from other DNA sequences found in this sample. The genes are TRBV5-1 and TRBJ1-5; D uncertain. This CDR3 has 14 amino acids. Per the germline V gene, CDR1 is SGHRS and CDR2 is YFSETQ. V shed 0 bases and J shed 4 bases, with 8 bases lying between them. The chain's CDR3 is CASSLDSGNQPQHF. The CDR3 region has the DNA TGCGCCAGCAGCTTGGACAGTGGGAATCAGCCCCAGCATTTT.

Here the CDR3 reads CATSRDQGGSYNEQFF. As DNA, the CDR3 is TGTGCCACCAGCAGAGATCAGGGAGGCTCCTACAATGAGCAGTTCTTC. V and J are TRBV15 and TRBJ2-1; D may be TRBD2 (6 bases). The V end lost 0 bases, the J end lost 0 bases, and 9 bases lay between the germline ends. Germline lookup yields CDR1 LNHNV and CDR2 YYDKDF (reference sequence). This CDR3 contains 16 residues.

This chain links TRBV19 with TRBJ2-3; TRBD1 matches 7 bases. CDR3 length: 16 amino acids. V was pared by 1 base and J by 1 base, with 5 bases of the junction left unmatched. Germline CDR1 and CDR2: LNHDA and SQIVND (reference sequence). As DNA, the CDR3 is TGTGCCAGTAGTATAGGACAGGGCAAGGGCACAGATACGCAGTATTTT. Protein: CASSIGQGKGTDTQYF.

This chain uses TRBV3-1 (or the pseudogene TRBV3-2) with TRBJ2-2; D possibly corresponds to TRBD1 (6 bases). V lost 4 bases to trimming and J lost 8 bases, with 11 bases between them. From germline, CDR1 is LGHDT and CDR2 YNNKEL (reference sequence). The CDR3 has 13 amino acids. CDR3: CASSPFDRGELFF. The DNA for the CDR3 is TGTGCCAGCAGCCCTTTTGACAGGGGGGAGCTGTTTTTT.

This rearrangement joins TRBV5-1 to TRBJ1-1; 8 positions agree with TRBD1. The CDR3 totals 15 residues. Trimming took 4 bases from V and 4 from J; bases not matched to a gene: 9. Germline values: CDR1 SGHRS, CDR2 YFSETQ. The CDR3 DNA reads TGCGCCAGCAGCACCGGGACAGGCGAGCTCACTGAAGCTTTCTTT. It codes for CASSTGTGELTEAFF.

This sequence joins TRBV9 and TRBJ2-5, with TRBD1 identical over 10 bases. CDR1 is SGDLS, CDR2 YYNGEE, per germline. Trimming took 0 bases from V and 4 from J; bases not matched to a gene: 9. The CDR3 spans 17 residues. Here the CDR3 DNA reads TGTGCCAGCAGCGTAGCCCATGGACAGGGGGTGGTAGAGACCCAGTACTTC. It specifies CASSVAHGQGVVETQYF.

The rearrangement links TRBV3-1 (or the pseudogene TRBV3-2) to TRBJ2-2, with 15 bases identical to TRBD2. The CDR3 totals 16 residues. CDR1 and CDR2 (germline): LGHDT, YNNKEL (reference sequence). After removal of 4 bases from V and 4 bases from J, the junction contained 1 base not matched to a gene. CDR3 amino acids: CASSRTSGGATGELFF. CDR3 DNA: TGTGCCAGCAGCCGGACTAGCGGGGGGGCCACCGGGGAGCTGTTTTTT.

The genes are TRBV19 and TRBJ1-5; D is undetermined. V lost 5 bases to trimming and J lost 2 bases, with 7 bases between them. The CDR3 totals 13 residues. CDR1 is LNHDA and CDR2 is SQIVND in the germline V gene (reference sequence). The CDR3 is CASSYGRNQPQHF. The CDR3 DNA is TGTGCCAGTAGTTATGGGCGCAATCAGCCCCAGCATTTT. The whole variable domain, filled in from reference TRBV19 and TRBJ1-5, reads DGGITQSPKYLFRKEGQNVTLSCEQNLNHDAMYWYRQDPGQGLRLIYYSQIVNDFQKGDIAEGYSVSREKKESFPLTVTSAQKNPTAFYLCASSYGRNQPQHFGDGTRLSIL.

This clone was observed a single time. The V call is TRBV12-1, the J call TRBJ2-1; the D call in the table, TRBD2, was not verified against the DNA. TRBV12-1 is a listed pseudogene. CDR3 size: 15 residues. The CDR3 nucleotides are TGTGCCAGCAGCTTTGCGGAGTGGCTTTACAATGAGCAGTTCTTC. Its translation: CASSFAEWLYNEQFF.

This clone was seen once. The chain has TRBV9 and TRBJ1-2; 8 bases align to TRBD1. The CDR3 extends over 14 amino acids. The V and J ends lost 3 bases and 6 bases, in that order; junction bases with no gene match: 7. The germline CDR1 and CDR2 sequences are SGDLS and YYNGEE. The DNA for the CDR3 is TGTGCCAGCAGCGCACGACAGGGGTGGGATGGCTACACCTTC. Protein sequence: CASSARQGWDGYTF. The full variable domain, its missing parts supplied by reference TRBV9 and TRBJ1-2, is DSGVTQTPKHLITATGQRVTLRCSPRSGDLSVYWYQQSLDQGLQFLIQYYNGEERAKGNILERFSAQQFPDLHSELNLSSLELGDSALYFCASSARQGWDGYTFGSGTRLTVV.

The CDR3 protein is CASSAGRYQSQNYGYTF. CDR3 coding DNA: TGTGCCAGCAGTGCAGGCAGGTACCAATCACAGAACTATGGCTACACCTTC. This rearrangement joins TRBV6-1 to TRBJ1-2, with D uncertain. There are 17 residues in the CDR3. Germline CDR1 MNHNS, CDR2 SASEGT. The V and J ends lost 4 bases and 2 bases respectively, with 20 bases between them.

This clone was seen more than once but under ten times. The chain carries TRBV3-1 (or the pseudogene TRBV3-2) and TRBJ1-6; D perhaps matches TRBD1 (5 bases). The CDR3 is 16 amino acids. Trimming stripped 6 bases from V and 9 bases from J, with 21 bases between. The germline V gene has CDR1 LGHDT and CDR2 YNNKEL (reference sequence). The CDR3 region is CASSQASGVQFSPLHF. DNA of the CDR3: TGTGCCAGCAGTCAGGCCTCGGGGGTCCAATTTTCACCCCTCCACTTT.

The chain has TRBV24-1 and TRBJ2-1; 7 bases fit TRBD2. The CDR3 runs 15 residues. Germline V lookup: CDR1 KGHDR, CDR2 SFDVKD. Trimming cost V 1 base and J 6 bases; bases outside gene matches: 5. CDR3 amino acids: CATSDFGGSSNEQFF. CDR3 DNA sequence: TGTGCCACCAGTGATTTTGGCGGGAGTAGCAATGAGCAGTTCTTC.

The chain employs TRBV18 and TRBJ2-7, with a tentative D call TRBD1 (5 bases). The germline V gene encodes CDR1 KGHSH and CDR2 LQKENI. Trimming left V 4 bases short and J 1 base short, with 8 bases between. CDR3 length: 13 residues. CDR3 loop: CASSRDRSYEQYF. The DNA for the CDR3 is TGTGCCAGCTCACGAGACAGATCCTACGAGCAGTACTTC.

The chain combines TRBV9 with TRBJ1-1, with TRBD1 matching 11 bases. Per germline, CDR1 SGDLS and CDR2 YYNGEE. The CDR3 runs 15 residues. Unmatched junction bases numbered 5, after V lost 0 bases and J lost 7 bases. The CDR3 reads CASSVGDRGTDEAFF. CDR3 DNA: TGTGCCAGCAGCGTAGGGGACAGGGGGACGGATGAAGCTTTCTTT.

This rearrangement joins TRBV15 to TRBJ2-5; 10 bases align to TRBD1. The CDR3 covers 15 residues. Germline V gives CDR1 LNHNV, CDR2 YYDKDF (reference sequence). V gave up 5 bases and J gave up 5 bases; unmatched junction bases: 8. The CDR3 loop reads CATSGTGVMLETQYF. CDR3 sequence (DNA): TGTGCCACCAGCGGGACAGGGGTTATGCTCGAGACCCAGTACTTC.

This clone was recorded only once. V gene TRBV2 combines with J gene TRBJ1-2, with D possibly being TRBD1 (5 bases). CDR3 length equals 13 residues. CDR1 SNHLY and CDR2 FYNNEI come from the germline V gene. Trimming took 2 bases from V and 1 from J, leaving 5 bases between them. CDR3 nucleotide sequence: TGTGCCAGCAGTGAAAGGGGTAACTATGGCTACACCTTC. Translation gives CASSERGNYGYTF.

This clone has only one observation. The chain is built from TRBV27 and TRBJ1-2; 9 bases map to TRBD1. V was pared by 5 bases and J by 5 bases, with 9 bases of the junction left unmatched. The germline gives CDR1 MNHEY, CDR2 SMNVEV (reference sequence). This CDR3 has 15 amino acids. CDR3 sequence reads: CASSPRQGEVYGYTF. The CDR3 bases are TGTGCCAGCAGTCCACGACAGGGGGAGGTGTATGGCTACACCTTC.

The chain uses TRBV11-3 and TRBJ2-2; tentatively, D is TRBD1 (6 bases). Germline V gene sequence: CDR1 SGHNT, CDR2 YENEEA. This CDR3 region has 14 residues. The germline V and J ends were trimmed by 5 bases and 4 bases, with 11 bases remaining between them. In DNA form, the CDR3 reads TGTGCCAGCAGCAACAGGGAGAGCACCGGGGAGCTGTTTTTT. Its protein product is CASSNRESTGELFF. Based on the CDR3 plus reference TRBV11-3 and TRBJ2-2, the full variable domain is EAGVVQSPRYKIIEKKQPVAFWCNPISGHNTLYWYLQNLGQGPELLIRYENEEAVDDSQLPKDRFSAERLKGVDSTLKIQPAELGDSAVYLCASSNRESTGELFFGEGSRLTVL.

The V gene is TRBV19, the J gene TRBJ1-2; TRBD1 is a possible D gene (5 bases). Germline assignment: CDR1 LNHDA and CDR2 SQIVND (reference sequence). The CDR3 extends over 13 amino acids. V dropped 6 bases and J dropped 2 bases, with 10 bases sitting between them. CDR3 protein: CASRPQGNYGYTF. The CDR3 coding sequence is TGTGCCAGTAGACCCCAGGGAAACTATGGCTACACCTTC. Complete variable domain (other parts from reference TRBV19 and TRBJ1-2): DGGITQSPKYLFRKEGQNVTLSCEQNLNHDAMYWYRQDPGQGLRLIYYSQIVNDFQKGDIAEGYSVSREKKESFPLTVTSAQKNPTAFYLCASRPQGNYGYTFGSGTRLTVV.

The J gene is TRBJ2-1, the V gene TRBV14; D may be TRBD2 (6 bases). Germline V gene lookup returns CDR1 SGHDN and CDR2 FVKESK. V lost 1 base and J 0 bases, leaving 16 bases between the germline ends. There are 18 residues in the CDR3. DNA for the CDR3: TGTGCCAGCAGCCAAGCTTCGCGGGGCCTAAGCTCCTACAATGAGCAGTTCTTC. This gives the protein CASSQASRGLSSYNEQFF.

The rearrangement links TRBV7-9 to TRBJ2-1; D not resolved. This CDR3 has 13 amino acids. Trimming stripped 4 bases from V and 6 bases from J, with 10 bases between. Germline lookup yields CDR1 SEHNR and CDR2 FQNEAQ (reference sequence). The DNA for the CDR3 is TGTGCCAGCAGCTCCCTAGACCCCAATGAGCAGTTCTTC. Protein product: CASSSLDPNEQFF.

V and J are TRBV5-1 and TRBJ1-1; D not resolved. V gave up 0 bases and J gave up 0 bases, with 9 bases separating them. Germline V CDR1 and CDR2: SGHRS, YFSETQ. The CDR3 loop spans 15 amino acids. In DNA form, the CDR3 reads TGCGCCAGCAGCTTGGTCGAGGCGATGAACACTGAAGCTTTCTTT. Translation: CASSLVEAMNTEAFF.

V usage is TRBV9 and J usage is TRBJ1-1; D gene uncertain. Germline loops: CDR1 SGDLS, CDR2 YYNGEE. The length of the CDR3 is 14 residues. V was clipped by 1 base and J by 3 bases, with 10 bases between them. The CDR3 protein is CASSVSPGDTEAFF. The CDR3, as DNA: TGTGCCAGCAGCGTAAGCCCAGGCGACACTGAAGCTTTCTTT.

The chain couples TRBV24-1 to TRBJ2-1, with a tentative D call TRBD2 (7 bases). The CDR3 is 16 amino acids. CDR1 is KGHDR, CDR2 SFDVKD, per germline. V shed 2 bases and J shed 9 bases, with 19 bases lying between them. The CDR3: CATSDSLGGARGEQFF. The CDR3, as DNA: TGTGCCACCAGTGATTCGTTAGGGGGGGCCCGGGGTGAGCAGTTCTTC.

V gene TRBV27 combines with J gene TRBJ1-4; 7 bases agree with TRBD1. This CDR3 is 15 amino acids long. V shed 5 bases and J 0 bases; nucleotides not matched to a gene: 3. Looked up from germline, CDR1 is MNHEY and CDR2 is SMNVEV (reference sequence). CDR3 DNA sequence: TGTGCCAGCAGTAGGACAGGATCAACTAATGAAAAACTGTTTTTT. This gives the protein CASSRTGSTNEKLFF.

The V call is TRBV28, the J call TRBJ1-1; 7 nucleotides align to TRBD1. The germline V gene encodes CDR1 MDHEN and CDR2 SYDVKM. V lost 4 bases and J lost 1; bases outside the gene matches: 3. The CDR3 has 14 residues. The DNA of the CDR3 is TGTGCCAGCAGTTCCAGACAGGGGAACACTGAAGCTTTCTTT. Protein sequence: CASSSRQGNTEAFF. The full variable domain, in which reference TRBV28 and TRBJ1-1 provide the parts outside the CDR3, is DVKVTQSSRYLVKRTGEKVFLECVQDMDHENMFWYRQDPGLGLRLIYFSYDVKMKEKGDIPEGYSVSREKKERFSLILESASTNQTSMYLCASSSRQGNTEAFFGQGTRLTVV.

V usage is TRBV11-2 and J usage is TRBJ2-1; 13 nucleotides agree with TRBD2. The CDR3 length is 17 residues. The junction had 8 bases not matched to a gene; V was cut back by 1 base and J by 8 bases. The germline V gene encodes CDR1 SGHAT and CDR2 FQNNGV. In DNA form, the CDR3 reads TGTGCCAGCAGCTTAGTGAGGACTAGCGGGGGTCTCCATGAGCAGTTCTTC. This codes for CASSLVRTSGGLHEQFF.

This clone was seen only once. This chain uses TRBV19 with TRBJ1-2; D call uncertain. CDR1 and CDR2 from the germline V gene are LNHDA and SQIVND (reference sequence). V was trimmed by 3 bases and J by 8 bases, leaving 13 bases between them. There are 13 residues in the CDR3. The CDR3 sequence is CASSIGASMGYTF. The CDR3 DNA is TGTGCCAGTAGTATTGGTGCTTCTATGGGCTACACCTTC. The whole variable domain, filled in from reference TRBV19 and TRBJ1-2, reads DGGITQSPKYLFRKEGQNVTLSCEQNLNHDAMYWYRQDPGQGLRLIYYSQIVNDFQKGDIAEGYSVSREKKESFPLTVTSAQKNPTAFYLCASSIGASMGYTFGSGTRLTVV.